The clone carrying this TCR beta chain has a count of ten or more. Its matching antigen is unknown. The entry originates in a study of T cells in Graves' hyperthyroidism and ophthalmopathy. Background on the study: Peripheral blood draws took place at initial diagnosis, ahead of any treatment. Regarding the study as a whole: Clonotypes that were expanded in thyroid above 0.001 mostly appeared in blood too.

This CDR3 contains 12 residues. V was cut by 4 bases and J by 5 bases, with 11 bases left in between. CDR1 and CDR2 (germline): SQVTM, ANQGSEA. There were TCR beta CDR3 regions amplified from RNA transcripts. An initial round of RT-PCR targeting the TCR CDR3 relied on the HTBI primer set. Each CDR3 protein gets one entry after TCRdb re-called the multiplex PCR reads with MiXCR. Among approximately 740,000 distinct CDR3 sequences listed, around 15% were seen once. Sequenced sample: blood. V gene TRBV29-1 combines with J gene TRBJ2-5, with D hard to call. The receptor's source is a woman under 30 with Graves' hyperthyroidism. CDR3 sequence reads: CSVVQSSETQYF. CDR3 nucleotides: TGCAGCGTTGTACAGTCGTCCGAGACCCAGTACTTC.